Shown below are 26 T cell receptor beta chains from a single sample sequenced in a study of OX40 agonist ivuxolimab in advanced cancers. Generated by immunoSEQ multiplex PCR, the TCRdb table keeps only in-frame clones and is missing some. The sample carries tens of thousands of clones, about 88% recorded once. The sample in question was CD4+ or CD8+ T cells sorted from blood, obtained in a trial of the OX40 agonist ivuxolimab. The receptors were sampled from an adult with an advanced solid tumor such as melanoma, head and neck, liver or kidney cancer.

The chain combines TRBV7-8 with TRBJ1-1, with 7 bases fitting TRBD1. This CDR3 contains 16 residues. V was clipped by 5 bases and J by 0 bases; unmatched bases: 9. Germline-derived CDR1 and CDR2 are SGHVS and FQNEAQ. CDR3 nucleotide sequence: TGTGCCAGCAGCCAAGGGGGCCGAGGGATGAACACTGAAGCTTTCTTT. Translating it yields CASSQGGRGMNTEAFF.

V gene TRBV28 combines with J gene TRBJ2-7; 8 positions agree with TRBD2. Germline assignment: CDR1 MDHEN and CDR2 SYDVKM. The junction had 3 bases not matched to a gene; V was cut back by 4 bases and J by 1 base. The CDR3 covers 14 residues. CDR3 DNA: TGTGCCAGCAGTTATGGCGGGGGGTCCTACGAGCAGTACTTC. Translating it yields CASSYGGGSYEQYF.

This chain links TRBV9 with TRBJ1-4, with 8 positions matching TRBD1. This CDR3 has 14 amino acids. J was trimmed by 7 bases and V by 3 bases; bases with no gene match: 5. CDR1 and CDR2 from the germline V gene are SGDLS and YYNGEE. The DNA of the CDR3 is TGTGCCAGCAGCGCCGCAGGGGGCCCTGAAAAACTGTTTTTT. As protein: CASSAAGGPEKLFF.

This chain uses TRBV5-4 with TRBJ1-1; TRBD1 is a possible D gene (6 bases). Germline-derived CDR1 and CDR2 are SGHNT and YYREEE (reference sequence). V lost 3 bases and J lost 0, with 12 bases in between. This CDR3 has 15 amino acids. The CDR3 sequence: CASSYWGHMNTEAFF. CDR3 coding DNA: TGTGCCAGCAGCTACTGGGGACACATGAACACTGAAGCTTTCTTT.

V usage is TRBV11-3 and J usage is TRBJ2-1; D might be TRBD1 (6 bases). This CDR3 contains 13 residues. The V gene lost 6 bases and the J gene lost 5 bases, with 11 bases spanning the gap. Germline V gene data show CDR1 as SGHNT and CDR2 as YENEEA. As DNA, the CDR3 is TGTGCCAGCAGACCCGACAGGAACAATGAGCAGTTCTTC. It is translated as CASRPDRNNEQFF. The full variable domain, with the rest looked up from reference TRBV11-3 and TRBJ2-1, is EAGVVQSPRYKIIEKKQPVAFWCNPISGHNTLYWYLQNLGQGPELLIRYENEEAVDDSQLPKDRFSAERLKGVDSTLKIQPAELGDSAVYLCASRPDRNNEQFFGPGTRLTVL.

V and J are TRBV4-3 and TRBJ2-2, with 7 bases matching TRBD2. The trim removed 1 base at V and 6 bases at J, leaving 5 bases unmatched. The CDR3 runs to 15 residues. Germline CDR1 and CDR2: LGHNA and YSLEER. Here the CDR3 reads CASSQALAGAGELFF. The CDR3 nucleotides read TGCGCCAGCAGCCAAGCTCTGGCGGGAGCCGGGGAGCTGTTTTTT.

V is TRBV5-1 and J is TRBJ2-1; tentatively, D is TRBD1 or TRBD2 (5 bases each). Germline values: CDR1 SGHRS, CDR2 YFSETQ. This CDR3 has 13 amino acids. V was clipped by 2 bases and J by 6 bases, with 9 bases between them. The CDR3 nucleotides read TGCGCCAGCAGCTTAACCGGGACCAATGAGCAGTTCTTC. Residues: CASSLTGTNEQFF. The whole variable domain, remainder taken from reference TRBV5-1 and TRBJ2-1, is KAGVTQTPRYLIKTRGQQVTLSCSPISGHRSVSWYQQTPGQGLQFLFEYFSETQRNKGNFPGRFSGRQFSNSRSEMNVSTLELGDSALYLCASSLTGTNEQFFGPGTRLTVL.

The chain has TRBV9 and TRBJ1-3, with D perhaps TRBD1 (5 bases). This CDR3 is built from 17 residues. V lost 0 bases, J lost 2 bases, and 15 bases lay in between. Germline loops: CDR1 SGDLS, CDR2 YYNGEE. Here the CDR3 reads CASSVGDLITAGNTIYF. The DNA of the CDR3 is TGTGCCAGCAGCGTAGGGGACCTTATCACTGCTGGAAACACCATATATTTT.

The genes are TRBV6-5 and TRBJ1-4, with TRBD1 matching 8 bases. V dropped 4 bases and J dropped 4; count of bases not matched to a gene: 2. Germline loops: CDR1 MNHEY, CDR2 SVGAGI. The CDR3 covers 14 residues. For the CDR3, the DNA is TGTGCCAGCAGTTTGGGACAGGATAATGAAAAACTGTTTTTT. It yields the protein CASSLGQDNEKLFF.

This chain links TRBV5-4 with TRBJ1-2; D call uncertain. CDR3 size: 15 residues. Germline loops: CDR1 SGHNT, CDR2 YYREEE (reference sequence). V lost 1 base and J lost 0, with 10 bases in between. CDR3 in DNA: TGTGCCAGCAGCTTGTTCGTCGGCGCTAACTATGGCTACACCTTC. It is translated as CASSLFVGANYGYTF.

This rearrangement joins TRBV15 to TRBJ2-3; 9 bases agree with TRBD1. The germline gives CDR1 LNHNV, CDR2 YYDKDF (reference sequence). J lost 1 base, V lost 3 bases, and 2 bases had no gene match. The CDR3 sequence is 15 residues long. CDR3 amino acids: CATSRGDRGTDTQYF. The CDR3 nucleotides are TGTGCCACCAGCAGGGGGGACAGGGGCACAGATACGCAGTATTTT.

The rearrangement joins TRBV29-1 to TRBJ2-1; no reliable D call. Germline CDR1 SQVTM, CDR2 ANQGSEA. V shed 6 bases and J shed 2 bases, with 5 bases lying between them. This CDR3 has 11 residues. The CDR3 sequence: CSVSPYNEQFF. The DNA for the CDR3 is TGCAGCGTGTCCCCCTACAATGAGCAGTTCTTC.

The sample holds one count of this clone. This chain connects TRBV5-1 to TRBJ2-7; D is uncertain. The CDR3 runs to 12 residues. V was trimmed by 7 bases and J by 7 bases, leaving 15 bases between them. Germline CDR1 and CDR2: SGHRS and YFSETQ. CDR3 region: CASRSTSGEQYF. CDR3 coding DNA: TGCGCCAGCCGGAGTACCTCCGGGGAGCAGTACTTC.

The J gene is TRBJ1-1, the V gene TRBV11-2; D remains ambiguous. The CDR3 length is 12 residues. The V and J ends lost 2 bases and 2 bases respectively, with 3 bases between them. The germline gives CDR1 SGHAT, CDR2 FQNNGV. CDR3 loop: CASSLFNTEAFF. As DNA, the CDR3 is TGTGCCAGCAGCTTATTTAACACTGAAGCTTTCTTT.

This sequence joins TRBV5-1 and TRBJ1-1; maybe TRBD1 (5 bases). V lost 6 bases and J 2 bases, leaving 17 bases between the germline ends. The CDR3 has 15 amino acids. CDR1 and CDR2 from the germline V gene are SGHRS and YFSETQ. The CDR3 here is CASTRAGRANTEAFF. The CDR3, as DNA: TGCGCCAGCACCAGAGCGGGACGGGCCAACACTGAAGCTTTCTTT.

This rearrangement joins TRBV7-9 to TRBJ2-7; weak D call: TRBD2 (7 bases). Germline CDR1 is SEHNR and CDR2 is FQNEAQ (reference sequence). The V gene lost 5 bases and the J gene lost 7 bases, with 15 bases spanning the gap. CDR3 length: 13 amino acids. In nucleotides, the CDR3 is TGTGCCAGCAGCCGGGCGGGGGCGAGGGAGCAGTACTTC. It codes for CASSRAGAREQYF. Drawing the rest from reference TRBV7-9 and TRBJ2-7, the complete variable domain is DTGVSQNPRHKITKRGQNVTFRCDPISEHNRLYWYRQTLGQGPEFLTYFQNEAQLEKSRLLSDRFSAERPKGSFSTLEIQRTEQGDSAMYLCASSRAGAREQYFGPGTRLTVT.

The chain has TRBV7-8 and TRBJ1-2; no reliable D call. V lost 5 bases and J lost 7, with 20 bases in between. Per the germline V gene, CDR1 is SGHVS and CDR2 is FQNEAQ. This CDR3 region has 15 residues. CDR3 region: CASSPQAASEGGYTF. CDR3 nucleotides: TGTGCCAGCAGCCCGCAGGCGGCTTCCGAAGGTGGCTACACCTTC.

The table lists this clone with a count of one. J is TRBJ2-5 and V is TRBV7-9; tentative D call: TRBD1 (5 bases). The CDR3 is 12 residues long. CDR1 SEHNR and CDR2 FQNEAQ come from the germline V gene (reference sequence). V lost 5 bases to trimming and J lost 3 bases, with 7 bases between them. The CDR3 loop reads CASSRGEETQYF. CDR3 DNA: TGTGCCAGCAGCAGGGGCGAAGAGACCCAGTACTTC.

The V and J genes are TRBV27 and TRBJ2-2, with D perhaps TRBD1 (6 bases). Germline-derived CDR1 and CDR2 are MNHEY and SMNVEV (reference sequence). The CDR3 spans 16 residues. Trimming removed 5 bases from V and 6 bases from J, with 19 bases in between. CDR3 nucleotide sequence: TGTGCCAGCAGTCCTCTTAGGGGGTCGATAGCCGGGGAGCTGTTTTTT. The encoded protein is CASSPLRGSIAGELFF.

The V call is TRBV6-5, the J call TRBJ2-1, with 8 bases fitting TRBD1. Unmatched junction bases numbered 9, after V lost 6 bases and J lost 8 bases. The CDR3 covers 14 residues. The germline gives CDR1 MNHEY, CDR2 SVGAGI. The chain's CDR3 is CASSRTGPQDEQFF. The CDR3, as DNA: TGTGCCAGCAGCCGGACAGGGCCTCAAGATGAGCAGTTCTTC.

The chain carries TRBV19 and TRBJ2-1; D is unresolved. The germline V gene has CDR1 LNHDA and CDR2 SQIVND (reference sequence). Trimming took off 2 bases at V and 0 bases at J, with 8 bases between the two ends. The CDR3 has 15 residues. This CDR3 is CASSIQVSSYNEQFF. CDR3 DNA sequence: TGTGCCAGTAGTATACAGGTGAGCTCCTACAATGAGCAGTTCTTC.

The chain uses TRBV7-2 and TRBJ1-6; D not resolved. The germline CDR1 and CDR2 sequences are SGHTA and FQGNSA. The V end was cut by 5 bases, the J end by 3 bases, with 14 bases between. The CDR3 covers 16 residues. Written as DNA, the CDR3 is TGTGCCAGCAGCCGAGCATCTACAGACTATAATTCACCCCTCCACTTT. Protein sequence: CASSRASTDYNSPLHF.

This chain joins TRBV7-9 and TRBJ2-5; TRBD1 agrees at 9 bases. V gave up 1 base and J gave up 0 bases; unmatched junction bases: 6. There are 17 residues in the CDR3. Per germline, CDR1 SEHNR and CDR2 FQNEAQ (reference sequence). CDR3 in DNA: TGTGCCAGCAGCTTAGGAAGGACAGGGGCTTACCAAGAGACCCAGTACTTC. This gives the protein CASSLGRTGAYQETQYF.

The chain couples TRBV4-1 to TRBJ2-3; tentatively, D is TRBD1 (5 bases). Trimming removed 5 bases from V and 2 bases from J, with 11 bases in between. This CDR3 has 14 residues. Germline V gives CDR1 MGHRA, CDR2 YSYEKL. The CDR3 DNA follows: TGCGCCAGCAGCACCCGACAGTTCACAGATACGCAGTATTTT. It is translated as CASSTRQFTDTQYF.

The chain uses TRBV11-3 and TRBJ2-3; 7 nucleotides agree with TRBD1. Unmatched junction bases numbered 3, after V lost 4 bases and J lost 2 bases. Per the germline V gene, CDR1 is SGHNT and CDR2 is YENEEA. This CDR3 contains 14 residues. In DNA form, the CDR3 reads TGTGCCAGCAGCTCGGGACAGCACACAGATACGCAGTATTTT. Amino acids: CASSSGQHTDTQYF. The variable domain in full, with the rest retrieved from reference TRBV11-3 and TRBJ2-3, is EAGVVQSPRYKIIEKKQPVAFWCNPISGHNTLYWYLQNLGQGPELLIRYENEEAVDDSQLPKDRFSAERLKGVDSTLKIQPAELGDSAVYLCASSSGQHTDTQYFGPGTRLTVL.

The chain joins TRBV4-1 to TRBJ1-1; a weak D match, TRBD1 (5 bases). Germline-derived CDR1 and CDR2 are MGHRA and YSYEKL. Trimming took 3 bases from V and 3 from J, leaving 14 bases between them. The CDR3 length is 15 residues. The CDR3 coding sequence is TGCGCCAGCAGCCACCGGGGGGGAGGCGACACTGAAGCTTTCTTT. It translates to CASSHRGGGDTEAFF.